This T cell receptor (beta chain) was observed in a study of molecular identifiers for immune sequencing clone quantification. Whole-study findings and limits: Jurkat TCR RNA spiked in from one cell could reportedly be detected among about a million naive cells. Molecules of identical TCR sharing a barcode could underestimate highly expanded clone sizes.

V shed 4 bases and J shed 7 bases, with 11 bases lying between them. Germline-derived CDR1 and CDR2 are MNHEY and SMNVEV (reference sequence). This CDR3 contains 14 residues. As CD8+CD4-CCR7+CD45RA+ cells, naive CD8 T cells were sorted. Using its own MiXCR run on the PCR reads, TCRdb lists one record per CDR3 protein. The repertoire holds 600,000 to 650,000 distinct CDR3 sequences, with 20% as singletons. As to this clonotype: Its antigen is still unknown.

Sample: naive CD8+ T cells from blood, with Jurkat cell RNA spiked in. The subset here: FACS-sorted CD8+CD4-CCR7+CD45RA+ naive T cells. This TCR derives from a human donor in good health. Some libraries in this study had Jurkat cell RNA spiked in. The gene calls are TRBV27 and TRBJ1-6; D gene unclear. CDR3 protein: CASSSAGINSPLHF. In nucleotides, the CDR3 is TGTGCCAGCAGTTCGGCAGGAATAAATTCACCCCTCCACTTT.